Below are 20 T cell receptor beta chains sequenced from a single sample in a study of CD8 T cells in Susac syndrome. Random-hexamer reverse transcription was applied to roughly 0.5 to 1 ug RNA. Each CDR3 protein is one row after TCRdb ran MiXCR on the immunoSEQ multiplex PCR reads. The top ten hold around 0.093% of the sample, which has about 160,000 distinct CDR3 sequences, around 94% seen once. Sequencing was carried out using CD4+ T cells from PBMCs. The receptors come from a human donor with multiple sclerosis.

The chain is built from TRBV19 and TRBJ1-2; D is unresolved. Germline V gene lookup returns CDR1 LNHDA and CDR2 SQIVND (reference sequence). The CDR3 runs 16 residues. Trimming cost V 5 bases and J 3 bases, with 19 bases left between them. In DNA, the CDR3 is TGTGCCAGTAGTTTTCGACCCCGGGGTTGGGACTATGGCTACACCTTC. Translation gives CASSFRPRGWDYGYTF.

This chain joins TRBV11-2 and TRBJ2-7; TRBD2 matches 8 bases. The germline gives CDR1 SGHAT, CDR2 FQNNGV. V trimming: 2 bases; J trimming: 2 bases; junction bases outside the gene matches: 5. The CDR3 covers 15 residues. The chain's CDR3 is CASSLISGGAYEQYF. CDR3 bases: TGTGCCAGCAGCTTAATAAGCGGGGGTGCCTACGAGCAGTACTTC. The full variable domain, in which reference TRBV11-2 and TRBJ2-7 provide the parts outside the CDR3, is EAGVAQSPRYKIIEKRQSVAFWCNPISGHATLYWYQQILGQGPKLLIQFQNNGVVDDSQLPKDRFSAERLKGVDSTLKIQPAKLEDSAVYLCASSLISGGAYEQYFGPGTRLTVT.

This rearrangement joins TRBV7-2 to TRBJ2-1, with 8 bases matching TRBD1. The CDR3 consists of 13 residues. Germline CDR1 SGHTA, CDR2 FQGNSA. After removal of 8 bases from V and 7 bases from J, the junction contained 7 bases not matched to a gene. The CDR3 DNA is TGTGCCAGCGGCAGGGGGCGCCAAAATGAGCAGTTCTTC. This sequence encodes CASGRGRQNEQFF.

For the CDR3, the DNA is TGTGCCAGCAGCCAAGTGGAAGGGGAGAGGATCGACAATGAGCAGTTCTTC. It specifies CASSQVEGERIDNEQFF. This chain uses TRBV14 with TRBJ2-1; D might be TRBD1 or TRBD2, each matching 5 bases. This CDR3 is built from 17 residues. Germline V CDR1 and CDR2: SGHDN, FVKESK. V was cut by 1 base and J by 5 bases, with 18 bases left in between.

The chain uses TRBV7-2 and TRBJ2-7, with D perhaps being TRBD1 or TRBD2 (5 bases each). The CDR3 is made up of 15 amino acids. Trimming stripped 2 bases from V and 0 bases from J, with 11 bases between. CDR1 is SGHTA and CDR2 is FQGNSA in the germline V gene. Written as DNA, the CDR3 is TGTGCCAGCAGCTTATCGGGGCCTAGCTCCTACGAGCAGTACTTC. Its protein is CASSLSGPSSYEQYF.

The genes are TRBV7-8 and TRBJ2-3; TRBD1 matches at 8 bases. The CDR3 length is 16 residues. The ends lost 1 base at V and 2 bases at J; junction bases unmatched: 5. Looked up from germline, CDR1 is SGHVS and CDR2 is FQNEAQ. This CDR3 reads CASSLDQDRATDTQYF. The CDR3, as DNA: TGTGCCAGCAGCTTAGATCAGGACAGGGCCACAGATACGCAGTATTTT.

The gene calls are TRBV3-1 and TRBJ1-1; weak D call: TRBD1 (6 bases). Germline V CDR1 and CDR2: LGHDT, YNNKEL (reference sequence). The CDR3 length is 13 residues. Trimming left V 5 bases short and J 4 bases short, with 11 bases between. The CDR3 DNA reads as TGTGCCAGCAGCAACACGGACAGCACTGAAGCTTTCTTT. Amino acid sequence: CASSNTDSTEAFF.

The gene calls are TRBV15 and TRBJ2-7, with 8 bases lining up with TRBD2. In germline, CDR1 is LNHNV, CDR2 YYDKDF (reference sequence). V shed 0 bases and J 1 base; nucleotides not matched to a gene: 5. CDR3 size: 16 residues. Here the CDR3 reads CATSRDRLASSYEQYF. In DNA form, the CDR3 reads TGTGCCACCAGCAGAGATCGACTAGCGTCTTCCTACGAGCAGTACTTC.

The gene calls are TRBV5-1 and TRBJ1-1; 9 bases map to TRBD1. Per the germline V gene, CDR1 is SGHRS and CDR2 is YFSETQ. CDR3 length: 15 amino acids. The V gene end was trimmed by 2 bases and the J gene end by 1 base; junction bases not matched to a gene: 3. The CDR3 sequence is CASSFGTGWNTEAFF. Here the CDR3 DNA reads TGCGCCAGCAGCTTCGGGACAGGGTGGAACACTGAAGCTTTCTTT.

The genes are TRBV2 and TRBJ2-5, with D tentatively TRBD2 (5 bases). This CDR3 has 13 amino acids. The germline gives CDR1 SNHLY, CDR2 FYNNEI. Trimming took off 6 bases at V and 4 bases at J, with 12 bases between the two ends. This CDR3 is CASSGGRSETQYF. The CDR3 DNA follows: TGTGCCAGCAGCGGAGGCAGGTCAGAGACCCAGTACTTC.

The chain combines TRBV4-1 with TRBJ1-1; D uncertain. Germline lookup yields CDR1 MGHRA and CDR2 YSYEKL. The CDR3 is made up of 16 amino acids. The V end was cut by 1 base, the J end by 0 bases, with 12 bases between. This CDR3 is CASSQGWADMNTEAFF. The CDR3 DNA follows: TGCGCCAGCAGCCAAGGATGGGCTGATATGAACACTGAAGCTTTCTTT.

The count of this clonotype is one. The V and J genes are TRBV19 and TRBJ2-5; 10 bases align to TRBD2. The CDR3 covers 15 residues. V gave up 5 bases and J gave up 0 bases; unmatched junction bases: 3. Germline CDR1 is LNHDA and CDR2 is SQIVND (reference sequence). The CDR3 DNA reads TGTGCCAGTAGTTTGGGACTAGCGAACCAAGAGACCCAGTACTTC. Protein sequence: CASSLGLANQETQYF.

This clonotype was seen just once. The chain couples TRBV4-2 to TRBJ1-1; D may be TRBD1 (5 bases). The germline V and J ends were trimmed by 0 bases and 1 base, with 6 bases remaining between them. CDR1 is LGHNA and CDR2 is YNFKEQ in the germline V gene. The CDR3 runs 14 residues. The DNA for the CDR3 is TGTGCCAGCAGCCAAGATACAGGGAACACTGAAGCTTTCTTT. Residues: CASSQDTGNTEAFF.

The chain is built from TRBV5-1 and TRBJ1-2, with a possible D match to TRBD1 (6 bases). The CDR3 extends over 14 amino acids. From germline, CDR1 is SGHRS and CDR2 YFSETQ. The V and J ends lost 4 bases and 0 bases respectively, with 10 bases between them. CDR3 nucleotides: TGCGCCAGCAGCAGGACAGATTCTAACTATGGCTACACCTTC. Protein product: CASSRTDSNYGYTF.

The chain is built from TRBV24-1 and TRBJ2-2; 8 bases agree with TRBD2. J gave up 4 bases and V 4 bases, and 4 bases lay outside the gene matches. Germline CDR1 is KGHDR and CDR2 is SFDVKD. The CDR3 runs to 15 residues. The CDR3 loop is CATSEPTSGTGELFF. In nucleotides, the CDR3 is TGTGCCACCAGTGAACCCACTAGCGGCACCGGGGAGCTGTTTTTT.

The chain is built from TRBV27 and TRBJ2-7; 8 bases align to TRBD1. Germline loops: CDR1 MNHEY, CDR2 SMNVEV (reference sequence). After removal of 3 bases from V and 3 bases from J, the junction contained 4 bases not matched to a gene. The CDR3 covers 14 residues. This CDR3 is CASSFSQGGYEQYF. The CDR3, as DNA: TGTGCCAGCAGTTTTTCACAGGGGGGCTACGAGCAGTACTTC.

The chain couples TRBV4-2 to TRBJ2-7; 9 nucleotides line up with TRBD2. The germline V gene encodes CDR1 LGHNA and CDR2 YNFKEQ. The junction had 6 bases not matched to a gene; V was cut back by 0 bases and J by 6 bases. The CDR3 contains 15 residues. DNA of the CDR3: TGTGCCAGCAGCCAAGAAGCGGGAGGAGGGGGCGAGCAGTACTTC. Its protein product is CASSQEAGGGGEQYF.

J is TRBJ1-1 and V is TRBV5-6; TRBD1 matches 7 bases. The J segment lost 10 bases and the V segment lost 4 bases, leaving 7 bases of the junction unmatched. CDR1 SGHDT and CDR2 YYEEEE come from the germline V gene. This CDR3 has 12 residues. The CDR3 DNA follows: TGTGCCAGCAGCCGTATACAGGGGATAGCTTTCTTT. Protein sequence: CASSRIQGIAFF.

This chain links TRBV20-1 with TRBJ1-5; D gene unclear. Germline V lookup: CDR1 DFQATT, CDR2 SNEGSKA (reference sequence). The CDR3 loop spans 12 amino acids. Trimming shortened V by 3 bases and J by 3 bases, and 6 bases separated the two germline ends. The CDR3 DNA reads TGCAGTGCTAGTGACAACAATCAGCCCCAGCATTTT. Translating gives CSASDNNQPQHF.

V is TRBV12-3 or TRBV12-4 and J is TRBJ2-3; TRBD2 matches at 12 bases. This CDR3 region has 16 residues. V gave up 8 bases and J gave up 4 bases; unmatched junction bases: 10. The CDR3 DNA follows: TGTGCCAGCGCTTTCAACCGACTAGCGGGAGCAGATACGCAGTATTTT. It translates to CASAFNRLAGADTQYF.